One and the same sample provided the 22 T cell receptor beta chains below, sequenced in a study of shared clonotypes between healthy human individuals. Method: immunoSEQ multiplex PCR; TCRdb's copy keeps in-frame clones and lacks some. The sample lists approximately 1,000,000 clones; 78% were seen once. The specimen sequenced was memory CD4+ T cells from PBMCs. As for subset: CD45RA-negative fraction. The origin of the receptors is a man aged 18 to 29 in good health. Some clones in this sample may be carry-over from other donors' samples.

The chain joins TRBV6-6 to TRBJ1-3; weak D call: TRBD1 (5 bases). Germline V gene data show CDR1 as MNHNY and CDR2 as SVGAGI (reference sequence). This CDR3 spans 14 amino acids. The V gene lost 7 bases and the J gene lost 1 base, with 11 bases spanning the gap. CDR3 protein: CASTPRGSGNTIYF. CDR3 nucleotide sequence: TGTGCCAGCACCCCGCGGGGGTCTGGAAACACCATATATTTT.

This clone showed up just once. At the DNA level, this CDR3 is encoded by other sequences in the same sample as well. The chain is built from TRBV7-6 and TRBJ2-2, with unresolved D. V shed 1 base and J shed 0 bases, with 6 bases lying between them. From germline, CDR1 is SGHVS and CDR2 FNYEAQ. CDR3 length: 15 amino acids. CDR3 in amino acids: CASSLGTANTGELFF. DNA of the CDR3: TGTGCCAGCAGCTTAGGGACGGCGAACACCGGGGAGCTGTTTTTT.

V is TRBV4-3 and J is TRBJ1-1; D is undetermined. Trimming removed 5 bases from V and 4 bases from J, with 11 bases in between. CDR3 length equals 13 residues. Germline CDR1 LGHNA, CDR2 YSLEER. The CDR3 loop reads CASSYTPGTEAFF. In DNA, the CDR3 is TGCGCCAGCAGCTACACTCCTGGCACTGAAGCTTTCTTT.

About this clone: A much larger clone differs from this one at a single base, so this may be a read error. The chain couples TRBV28 to TRBJ1-2; D remains ambiguous. Germline loops: CDR1 MDHEN, CDR2 SYDVKM. This CDR3 has 12 residues. V was cut by 5 bases and J by 4 bases, with 8 bases left in between. The CDR3 sequence is CASSAEGYGYTF. The DNA of the CDR3 is TGTGCCAGCAGTGCGGAGGGCTATGGCTACACCTTC.

As DNA, the CDR3 is TGTGCAACGATTATAGGGACAGGGGTCTCCACAGATACGCAGTATTTT. This codes for CATIIGTGVSTDTQYF. This chain joins TRBV2 and TRBJ2-3, with 10 bases aligning to TRBD1. CDR1 and CDR2 from the germline V gene are SNHLY and FYNNEI. There are 16 residues in the CDR3.

J is TRBJ1-5 and V is TRBV11-2; 7 bases align to TRBD1. Germline trimming cut 3 bases from V and 5 bases from J; bases unmatched to any gene: 1. Germline assignment: CDR1 SGHAT and CDR2 FQNNGV. This CDR3 contains 13 residues. This CDR3 reads CASSLGQYQPQHF. CDR3 DNA sequence: TGTGCCAGCAGCTTGGGACAGTATCAGCCCCAGCATTTT.

This clone was seen a few times. The chain recombines TRBV19 with TRBJ1-1; D remains unclear. Germline V gene lookup returns CDR1 LNHDA and CDR2 SQIVND (reference sequence). The CDR3 has 16 residues. The V end lost 2 bases, the J end lost 3 bases, and 16 bases lay between the germline ends. The CDR3 spells CASSIWLGSRDTEAFF. In DNA, the CDR3 is TGTGCCAGTAGTATATGGCTAGGGTCTCGGGACACTGAAGCTTTCTTT.

V is TRBV4-3 and J is TRBJ1-3; TRBD1 matches at 8 bases. There are 20 residues in the CDR3. With 1 base clipped from V and 1 base from J, the junction kept 15 bases outside the gene matches. Germline CDR1 is LGHNA and CDR2 is YSLEER. CDR3 sequence (DNA): TGCGCCAGCAGCCAAGGGCAGGGGGCGATGTCGACAGTTTCTGGAAACACCATATATTTT. This codes for CASSQGQGAMSTVSGNTIYF.

The chain is built from TRBV20-1 and TRBJ2-3; D not certain. CDR3 size: 11 residues. Between the trimmed V and J ends, which lost 6 bases and 7 bases, there was a span of 11 bases. The germline CDR1 and CDR2 sequences are DFQATT and SNEGSKA (reference sequence). CDR3: CSAEVSNTQYF. The CDR3 bases are TGCAGTGCCGAGGTTTCAAATACGCAGTATTTT.

The V call is TRBV9, the J call TRBJ2-5; 8 bases are a match to TRBD2. From germline, CDR1 is SGDLS and CDR2 YYNGEE. The length of the CDR3 is 13 residues. Trimming cost V 7 bases and J 5 bases; bases outside gene matches: 7. CDR3 protein: CASSRGGRETQYF. In nucleotides, the CDR3 is TGTGCCAGCTCCCGGGGGGGAAGGGAGACCCAGTACTTC. Variable domain in full (rest from reference TRBV9 and TRBJ2-5): DSGVTQTPKHLITATGQRVTLRCSPRSGDLSVYWYQQSLDQGLQFLIQYYNGEERAKGNILERFSAQQFPDLHSELNLSSLELGDSALYFCASSRGGRETQYFGPGTRLLVL.

This chain connects TRBV28 to TRBJ1-2, with D perhaps TRBD1 (6 bases). The V gene lost 0 bases and the J gene lost 7 bases, with 18 bases spanning the gap. In germline, CDR1 is MDHEN, CDR2 SYDVKM. CDR3 length equals 16 residues. Here the CDR3 reads CASSLWPGAKVSGYTF. CDR3 nucleotide sequence: TGTGCCAGCAGTTTATGGCCGGGGGCCAAGGTTTCTGGCTACACCTTC.

This clone showed up many times. The rearrangement links TRBV4-2 to TRBJ1-2; TRBD1 agrees at 8 bases. Germline trimming cut 2 bases from V and 8 bases from J; bases unmatched to any gene: 16. CDR3 length equals 17 residues. The germline V gene encodes CDR1 LGHNA and CDR2 YNFKEQ. CDR3 in DNA: TGTGCCAGCAGCCAACCAATAGGGATGACAGGGGAGGGCGGCTACACCTTC. This gives the protein CASSQPIGMTGEGGYTF.

The chain is built from TRBV11-2 and TRBJ2-5; no firm D call. Germline V gene sequence: CDR1 SGHAT, CDR2 FQNNGV. The germline V and J ends were trimmed by 6 bases and 3 bases, with 14 bases remaining between them. This CDR3 has 14 amino acids. The CDR3, as DNA: TGTGCCAGCAGTGGGGTGGGAATCGAAGAGACCCAGTACTTC. Protein: CASSGVGIEETQYF.

This chain connects TRBV2 to TRBJ1-5, with unresolved D. There are 13 residues in the CDR3. The germline V and J ends were trimmed by 6 bases and 2 bases, with 8 bases remaining between them. Germline V CDR1 and CDR2: SNHLY, FYNNEI. The CDR3 nucleotides read TGTGCCAGCAGACAAACAGGCAATCAGCCCCAGCATTTT. It is translated as CASRQTGNQPQHF.

This sequence joins TRBV27 and TRBJ2-1; D gene uncertain. Germline CDR1 MNHEY, CDR2 SMNVEV (reference sequence). The CDR3 has 14 amino acids. Trimming pared 6 bases from V and 7 bases from J, leaving 16 bases between. The CDR3 bases are TGTGCCAGCAGCCGAACCCAATACCTAAATGAGCAGTTCTTC. This translates into CASSRTQYLNEQFF.

The chain couples TRBV30 to TRBJ1-4; the D gene is possibly TRBD1 (5 bases). The CDR3 has 15 residues. Germline values: CDR1 GTSNPN, CDR2 SVGIG (reference sequence). The V and J ends lost 5 bases and 8 bases respectively, with 21 bases between them. CDR3 nucleotide sequence: TGTGCCTGGGGGCGAAGTCCAGGGTTAGGAGAAAAACTGTTTTTT. It encodes CAWGRSPGLGEKLFF.

This chain connects TRBV29-1 to TRBJ1-1; perhaps TRBD1 as D (5 bases). Trimming shortened V by 5 bases and J by 3 bases, and 10 bases separated the two germline ends. The CDR3 extends over 12 amino acids. CDR1 SQVTM and CDR2 ANQGSEA come from the germline V gene. The CDR3 DNA is TGCAGCGTTTGGGGGGGGGACACTGAAGCTTTCTTT. Protein: CSVWGGDTEAFF. Full variable domain (rest looked up from reference TRBV29-1 and TRBJ1-1): SAVISQKPSRDICQRGTSLTIQCQVDSQVTMMFWYRQQPGQSLTLIATANQGSEATYESGFVIDKFPISRPNLTFSTLTVSNMSPEDSSIYLCSVWGGDTEAFFGQGTRLTVV.

V is TRBV29-1 and J is TRBJ1-1, with TRBD1 identical over 8 bases. This CDR3 has 14 residues. CDR1 is SQVTM and CDR2 is ANQGSEA in the germline V gene. The V and J ends lost 1 base and 7 bases, in that order; junction bases with no gene match: 8. CDR3 sequence reads: CSVEGGQGAFEAFF. The CDR3 bases are TGCAGCGTTGAAGGCGGGCAGGGGGCTTTTGAAGCTTTCTTT.

V gene TRBV5-8 combines with J gene TRBJ1-1, with D perhaps TRBD1 (5 bases). Germline V gene data show CDR1 as SGHTS and CDR2 as YDEGEE. Deletions cut 0 bases from V and 0 bases from J, with 15 bases between. The CDR3 totals 17 residues. The CDR3 region has the DNA TGTGCCAGCAGCTTGGAAGGACAAGCTTATATGAACACTGAAGCTTTCTTT. Translated: CASSLEGQAYMNTEAFF. The whole variable domain, remainder taken from reference TRBV5-8 and TRBJ1-1, is EAGVTQSPTHLIKTRGQQATLRCSPISGHTSVYWYQQALGLGLQFLLWYDEGEERNRGNFPPRFSGRQFPNYSSELNVNALELEDSALYLCASSLEGQAYMNTEAFFGQGTRLTVV.

This clone came up a few times. The chain uses TRBV5-1 and TRBJ2-5; no reliable D call. The CDR3 covers 16 residues. CDR1 and CDR2 from the germline V gene are SGHRS and YFSETQ. Trimming took 1 base from V and 4 from J, leaving 17 bases between them. CDR3 loop: CASSLLGSKYIETQYF. DNA for the CDR3: TGCGCCAGCAGCTTGTTAGGGTCCAAGTACATAGAGACCCAGTACTTC.

In regard to this clone: A read error is likely here: a far larger clone is one base away. In the same sample, other DNA sequences code for this CDR3. The V and J genes are TRBV29-1 and TRBJ1-1; maybe TRBD1 (5 bases). Per the germline V gene, CDR1 is SQVTM and CDR2 is ANQGSEA. This CDR3 has 18 amino acids. CDR3 nucleotide sequence: TGCAGCGTTGATGGAAAGGGGCGGAGTACGAGGGCAAACACTGAAGCTTTTTTT. Translated: CSVDGKGRSTRANTEAFF.

The V call is TRBV5-1, the J call TRBJ2-2; 14 positions match TRBD2. Germline CDR1 SGHRS, CDR2 YFSETQ. J was trimmed by 6 bases and V by 5 bases; bases with no gene match: 9. The CDR3 is 17 residues long. CDR3 protein: CASRYGTSGSGAGELFF. In DNA, the CDR3 is TGCGCCAGCAGGTACGGGACTAGCGGGAGCGGTGCCGGGGAGCTGTTTTTT.